This T cell receptor beta chain was retrieved from a study of T cells in localized non-small cell lung cancer. Regarding the study as a whole: Greater T cell density in blood accompanied longer overall survival. Adjacent uninvolved lung tissue had the highest T cell clonality, exceeding tumor. Only one tumor region went through sequencing, so heterogeneity may still be there.

Remarks on this clone: Its antigen is unidentified.

Repertoires were generated with immunoSEQ multiplex PCR, while TCRdb's copy carries only in-frame clones and drops some. This sample has 6,000 to 8,500 clones, with around 93% found just once. Per the germline V gene, CDR1 is MGHDK and CDR2 is SYGVNS. V dropped 1 base and J dropped 4 bases, with 11 bases sitting between them. This CDR3 has 15 amino acids. The sequencing used peripheral blood, collected before any cancer treatment. V is TRBV25-1 and J is TRBJ2-1; a possible D gene is TRBD1 (6 bases). This TCR was sampled from a woman aged 40-75 years with stage I lung adenocarcinoma. The CDR3 DNA sequence: TGTGCCAGCAGTGAATTTAAAGGGGGATACAATGAGCAGTTCTTC. Translating gives CASSEFKGGYNEQFF.